This T cell receptor beta chain was sequenced in a study of blood T cell repertoires in COVID-19. Some clones are missing from TCRdb's copy, which holds only in-frame ones; the method was immunoSEQ multiplex PCR. The sample records tens of thousands of clones, approximately 89% being singletons. This TCR derives from a human donor in a cohort sampled during active COVID-19. Sequences were obtained from peripheral blood.

CDR3 nucleotides: TGTGCCAGCCGCAGGGGGTACAATGAGCAGTTCTTC. Protein: CASRRGYNEQFF. The rearrangement links TRBV19 to TRBJ2-1; the match to TRBD1 covers 7 bases. The J segment lost 4 bases and the V segment lost 9 bases, leaving 3 bases of the junction unmatched. This CDR3 is 12 amino acids long. Looked up from germline, CDR1 is LNHDA and CDR2 is SQIVND (reference sequence).